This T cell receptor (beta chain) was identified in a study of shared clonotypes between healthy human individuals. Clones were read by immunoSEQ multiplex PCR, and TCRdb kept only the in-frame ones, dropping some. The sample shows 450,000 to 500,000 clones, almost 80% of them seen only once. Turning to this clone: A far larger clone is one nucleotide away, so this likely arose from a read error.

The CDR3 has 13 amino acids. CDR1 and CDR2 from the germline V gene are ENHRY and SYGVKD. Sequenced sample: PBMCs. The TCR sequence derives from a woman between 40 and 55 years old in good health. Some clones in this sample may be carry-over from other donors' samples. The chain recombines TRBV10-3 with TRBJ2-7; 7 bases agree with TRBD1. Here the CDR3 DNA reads TGTGCCATCAGTGAGACAGGGGCCTACGAGCAGCACTTC. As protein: CAISETGAYEQHF.